Sequencing of this T cell receptor beta chain was carried out in a study of OX40 agonist ivuxolimab in advanced cancers. Study-level points and caveats: CD4+ and CD8+ T cells in blood underwent clonal expansion by week 6 at 0.1 to 3.0 mg/kg.

A note on this clone: Its target is not known.

Only in-frame clones appear in the TCRdb table, and some are missing; sequencing was by immunoSEQ multiplex PCR. There are about 72,000 clones in the sample; 88% occur only once, and under 1.1% lies in the top ten. The CDR3 totals 15 residues. J gave up 5 bases and V 8 bases, and 11 bases lay outside the gene matches. The germline CDR1 and CDR2 sequences are ENHRY and SYGVKD. The chain is built from TRBV10-3 and TRBJ2-2, with 7 positions matching TRBD1. The sequence was collected from an adult with an advanced solid tumor such as melanoma, head and neck, liver or kidney cancer. Sequences were derived from CD4+ or CD8+ T cells sorted from blood, sampled in a trial of the OX40 agonist ivuxolimab. The CDR3 here is CAISGTAFGTGELFF. CDR3 nucleotides: TGTGCCATCTCCGGGACAGCCTTTGGGACCGGGGAGCTGTTTTTT.